This TCR beta chain came from a study of blood T cell repertoires in COVID-19. At the level of the study: Specimens from acute and convalescent COVID-19 originated in the United States, Italy and Spain. Sample material is recorded as cDNA or gDNA derived from T cells, B-cell-depleted T cells, or PBMCs.

Original methodology: Reference gene primer amplification gave nucleated cell count estimates. This table comes from immunoSEQ multiplex PCR, and its TCRdb copy is limited to in-frame clones, with some not included. The DNA was the basis for D and trimming; V, J and clone size are from that table. Among 60,000 to 65,000 clones listed, around 90% were seen once. The material sequenced was peripheral blood. The receptor comes from a woman of 80 years or more with active COVID-19.

CDR3 sequence reads: CASSQEGTGRGYEQYF. The CDR3 nucleotides are TGTGCCAGCAGCCAAGAGGGGACAGGGAGGGGTTACGAGCAGTACTTC. V gene TRBV3-1 (or the pseudogene TRBV3-2) combines with J gene TRBJ2-7, with 9 bases aligning to TRBD1. Germline CDR1 LGHDT, CDR2 YNNKEL (reference sequence). CDR3 length: 16 amino acids. Trimming cost V 0 bases and J 4 bases; bases outside gene matches: 7.